The TCR beta chain described here comes from a study of cytomegalovirus exposure and HLA in healthy donors. Study-wide context: The 120 or so validation repertoires used a platform that matched the one used for the 550 to 800 first-cohort repertoires, as a later analysis reported. Overall study findings and caveats: Rare TCR sequences predominated, though certain public TCRs were found in many donors. Investigators reported around 150 TCR beta chains as tied to cytomegalovirus. According to reports, the classifier identified cytomegalovirus status with high specificity and sensitivity.

In germline, CDR1 is LNHDA, CDR2 SQIVND (reference sequence). V lost 5 bases and J lost 4, with 20 bases in between. The CDR3 consists of 16 residues. TCRdb's copy holds only in-frame clones and misses some; the assay was immunoSEQ multiplex PCR. The repertoire has about 120,000 clones, roughly nine tenths of them found once; the top ten carry about 4.3%. This clone has more than one count but fewer than ten. Antigen unknown. The TCR originated in a man aged 18 to 30 in good health and CMV-seropositive. Specimen: PBMCs. The chain links TRBV19 to TRBJ1-2; D may be TRBD1 (6 bases). CDR3 protein: CASSPSRGAPGYGYTF. CDR3 sequence (DNA): TGTGCCAGTAGTCCCTCCCGGGGGGCGCCGGGCTATGGCTACACCTTC.